These T cell receptor beta chains were read from a single sample in a study of early T cells in non-severe SARS-CoV-2 infection. MiXCR, run by TCRdb on the 5' RACE reads, gives a single entry per CDR3 protein. The sample shows 60,000 to 85,000 distinct CDR3 sequences, roughly a sixth of them seen only once. The sample was whole blood. Every receptor here comes from an adult who was a healthcare worker with PCR-confirmed SARS-CoV-2 infection or an uninfected control (not recorded which). Both conserved end residues are part of each CDR3. Each record gives: CDR3 DNA, CDR3 protein, V gene, clone size, D gene, J gene. The D gene is left open where the match is weak. Clone sizes are given selectively: once, few, many, or a class where the clone is expanded.

TGTGCCAGCAGGGCGCGAGTTACGAACGAGCAGTACTTC	CASRARVTNEQYF	TRBV11-3	.	.	TRBJ2-7
TGCGCCAGCAGCCTAGGGGGGACAGACTCCTACGAGCAGTACTTC	CASSLGGTDSYEQYF	TRBV4-1	many	.	TRBJ2-7
TGTGCCAGTACGGGCTCCTACAATGAGCAGTTCTTC	CASTGSYNEQFF	TRBV19	few	.	TRBJ2-1
TGCGCCAGCAGCCAAATCGGAAGTGAAGCTTTCTTT	CASSQIGSEAFF	TRBV4-1	.	.	TRBJ1-1
TGCAGTGCTAGAGCCGGGGAGCTGTTTTTT	CSARAGELFF	TRBV20-1	.	.	TRBJ2-2
TGTGCCAGTAGTACCCGGGACAGTAACTATGGCTACACCTTC	CASSTRDSNYGYTF	TRBV19	.	TRBD1	TRBJ1-2
TGTGCCAGCAGCTCGGGGATAACAGGGAGGGGTCGCGATTCACCCCTCCACTTT	CASSSGITGRGRDSPLHF	TRBV6-6	few	.	TRBJ1-6
TGTGCCTGGAGTGGGGGCAGGGTGACCGGGGAGCTGTTTTTT	CAWSGGRVTGELFF	TRBV30	many	.	TRBJ2-2
TGCAGCGTTGAAGGGGAGACCCAGTACTTC	CSVEGETQYF	TRBV29-1	few	.	TRBJ2-5
TGTGCCAGCACGAGCGGAGCGAACACCGGGGAGCTGTTTTTT	CASTSGANTGELFF	TRBV2	.	.	TRBJ2-2
TGTGCCAGCAGCGGGGACTACGAGCAGTACTTC	CASSGDYEQYF	TRBV7-9	few	.	TRBJ2-7
TGCAGCGTTGGCGGGGGCGCGACTGAAGCTTTCTTT	CSVGGGATEAFF	TRBV29-1	few	.	TRBJ1-1
TGTGCCAGCAGTGGCCTACAGGGACGCTATGGCTACACCTTC	CASSGLQGRYGYTF	TRBV25-1	many	.	TRBJ1-2
TGCAGTGCTAGCAGAGAACTCTATGGCTACACCTTC	CSASRELYGYTF	TRBV20-1	few	.	TRBJ1-2
TGTGCCAGCAGCCTCACGGGGACAGGGGTCACTGAAGCTTTCTTT	CASSLTGTGVTEAFF	TRBV7-3	.	TRBD1	TRBJ1-1
TGTGCCAGCAGCTTCCGGGACTCCTACGAGCAGTACTTC	CASSFRDSYEQYF	TRBV7-2	few	.	TRBJ2-7
TGTGCCAGCAGCCCCAGGCGGCTAGCGAACCCTAACGAGCAGTACTTC	CASSPRRLANPNEQYF	TRBV11-2	many	.	TRBJ2-7
TGTGCCAGCAGTTTAATTGGGCCCTACGAGCAGTACTTC	CASSLIGPYEQYF	TRBV27	many	.	TRBJ2-7
TGTGCCAGCAGAGAGACAGGGGGAACCGGGGAGCTGTTTTTT	CASRETGGTGELFF	TRBV6-2/TRBV6-3	few	TRBD1	TRBJ2-2
TGTGCCAGCAGCTCACGGGGAGGGTCCACAGATACGCAGTATTTT	CASSSRGGSTDTQYF	TRBV7-3	.	TRBD2	TRBJ2-3
TGTGCCAGCAGCCCGGGGGACGTATCATATACGCAGTATTTT	CASSPGDVSYTQYF	TRBV7-9	few	.	TRBJ2-3
TGTGCCAGCAGCGTACGGGCCTCCTCTGGAAACACCATATATTTT	CASSVRASSGNTIYF	TRBV7-2	.	.	TRBJ1-3
TGTGCCAGCAGTTCCTCTAAGACAGGGTCCTCCGAAAAACTGTTTTTT	CASSSSKTGSSEKLFF	TRBV27	.	TRBD1	TRBJ1-4
TGTGCCAGCAGTTCCTCCGGGACAGGGAAGAGATCTTTCTTT	CASSSSGTGKRSFF	TRBV12-3/TRBV12-4	many	TRBD1	TRBJ1-1
TGTGCCAGCAGTTTAGGGGCAGGGCGCGACGGGGAGCTGTTTTTT	CASSLGAGRDGELFF	TRBV12-3/TRBV12-4	.	.	TRBJ2-2
TGTGCCAGCACGGAGGGGAGTGGGGTGCAGTATTTT	CASTEGSGVQYF	TRBV12-3/TRBV12-4	.	.	TRBJ2-3
TGTGCCAGCCCTTCGGGGGTTGGAGCTTTCTTT	CASPSGVGAFF	TRBV6-1	.	.	TRBJ1-1
TGTGCCAGCAGAGACACACTAGCGGGAGGGTACGAGCAGTACTTC	CASRDTLAGGYEQYF	TRBV6-2/TRBV6-3	once	TRBD2	TRBJ2-7
TGTGCCAGCAGCCCCCCGCAGGGGAATAATTCACCCCTCCACTTT	CASSPPQGNNSPLHF	TRBV7-9	few	.	TRBJ1-6
TGTGCCAGCCAACCGGCCAGGGGATACACTGAAGCTTTCTTT	CASQPARGYTEAFF	TRBV7-9	.	.	TRBJ1-1
TGTGCCAGCAGCGTAGAGGACACTGCGGCGGCTTTCTTT	CASSVEDTAAAFF	TRBV9	few	.	TRBJ1-1
TGCGCCAGCAGGGGGGCGGGAGACCATCGTCAGCCCCAGCATTTT	CASRGAGDHRQPQHF	TRBV10-2	.	.	TRBJ1-5
TGTGCCAGCAGCCCGACAGGGCCCAGCACAGATACGCAGTATTTT	CASSPTGPSTDTQYF	TRBV3-1	many	TRBD1	TRBJ2-3
TGTGCCAGCAGTTCTTTACAGGGGAACCAGCCCCAGCATTTT	CASSSLQGNQPQHF	TRBV6-6	few	TRBD1	TRBJ1-5
TGTGCCAGCAGTCCCCCCGGGCCAAAGGGCACTGAAGCTTTCTTT	CASSPPGPKGTEAFF	TRBV28	few	.	TRBJ1-1
TGTGCCAGCAGCTTGAGGGGGACAGTGTACAATGAGCAGTTCTTC	CASSLRGTVYNEQFF	TRBV5-6	few	TRBD1	TRBJ2-1
TGCAGTGCTAGAACGGACAGGGGGCGTTACGAGCAGTACTTC	CSARTDRGRYEQYF	TRBV20-1	.	TRBD1	TRBJ2-7
TGTGCTAGTGGTCCTCCGACTAGCGGCACCGGGGAGCTGTTTTTT	CASGPPTSGTGELFF	TRBV12-5	.	TRBD2	TRBJ2-2
TGTGCCAGCAGCCCGAGTCGGGATACGCAGTATTTT	CASSPSRDTQYF	TRBV7-6	many	.	TRBJ2-3
TGTGCCAGCAGTTACTCGGGGACGGGGGCCAATGAGCAGTTCTTC	CASSYSGTGANEQFF	TRBV6-5	.	.	TRBJ2-1
TGTGCCTGGATGGCCAGGGGGCCTGAAAACACCATATATTTT	CAWMARGPENTIYF	TRBV30	few	TRBD1	TRBJ1-3
TGTGCCAGCACGGGAGGGGGGCTCTCCTATAATTCACCCCTCCACTTT	CASTGGGLSYNSPLHF	TRBV6-2/TRBV6-3	.	.	TRBJ1-6
TGTGCCAGCAGTTTAGGAGTCGGTAATCAGCCCCAGCATTTT	CASSLGVGNQPQHF	TRBV28	few	.	TRBJ1-5
TGCGCCAGCAGCTTGAGAGCGAACACCGGGGAGCTGTTTTTT	CASSLRANTGELFF	TRBV5-1	.	.	TRBJ2-2
TGTGCCAGCAGCCGCGGGGCGGACACCGGGGAGCTGTTTTTT	CASSRGADTGELFF	TRBV7-9	many	.	TRBJ2-2